Below are 12 T cell receptor beta chains sequenced from a single sample in a study of blood T cell repertoires in COVID-19. The table came from immunoSEQ multiplex PCR; TCRdb's copy has only in-frame clones and leaves some out. The data contain 320,000 or so clones, roughly nine tenths of them seen just once; the ten biggest clones take up approximately 5.5%. Sequencing was carried out using PBMCs or T cells enriched from blood (not recorded which). Source of these receptors: a man in his fifties or sixties who had recovered from COVID-19.

Details on this clone: At one end, the junction sequence differs from germline, possibly due to a read error. V is TRBV15 and J is TRBJ2-7; TRBD1 agrees at 10 bases. Germline lookup yields CDR1 LNHNV and CDR2 YYDKDF (reference sequence). This CDR3 has 14 residues. CDR3 region: CATSLGTGDYQQYF. In DNA, the CDR3 is TGTGCCACCAGCCTAGGGACAGGGGACTACCAGCAGTACTTC.

This rearrangement joins TRBV5-8 to TRBJ1-6, with D maybe TRBD1 (5 bases). Per the germline V gene, CDR1 is SGHTS and CDR2 is YDEGEE. This CDR3 has 19 amino acids. The germline V and J ends were trimmed by 4 bases and 1 base, with 21 bases remaining between them. CDR3 coding DNA: TGTGCCAGCAGCCCAGCGGGACGTAGATTGGGATCCTATAATTCACCCCTCCACTTT. Translating it yields CASSPAGRRLGSYNSPLHF. Complete variable domain (other parts from reference TRBV5-8 and TRBJ1-6): EAGVTQSPTHLIKTRGQQATLRCSPISGHTSVYWYQQALGLGLQFLLWYDEGEERNRGNFPPRFSGRQFPNYSSELNVNALELEDSALYLCASSPAGRRLGSYNSPLHFGNGTRLTVT.

V gene TRBV7-6 combines with J gene TRBJ1-3; unclear D gene. The CDR3 length is 15 residues. Trimming pared 2 bases from V and 0 bases from J, leaving 8 bases between. In germline, CDR1 is SGHVS, CDR2 FNYEAQ. The CDR3 DNA follows: TGTGCCAGCAGCTTATCTCAGTCCTCTGGAAACACCATATATTTT. It encodes CASSLSQSSGNTIYF.

The J gene is TRBJ2-1, the V gene TRBV12-3 or TRBV12-4, with D hard to call. V was cut by 7 bases and J by 3 bases, with 10 bases left in between. The CDR3 sequence is 13 residues long. The CDR3 DNA reads as TGTGCCAGCACCCTACTATTCTACAATGAGCAGTTCTTC. This encodes CASTLLFYNEQFF.

This chain uses TRBV14 with TRBJ1-4, with D perhaps matching TRBD1 (6 bases). The ends were cut back, 3 bases at V and 8 bases at J, with 19 bases in the middle. The CDR3 is made up of 16 amino acids. From germline, CDR1 is SGHDN and CDR2 FVKESK. The CDR3 loop reads CASSHRGGAFEEKLFF. DNA of the CDR3: TGTGCCAGCAGCCATCGGGGGGGGGCATTTGAAGAAAAACTGTTTTTT.

V and J are TRBV19 and TRBJ2-3, with 7 bases identical to TRBD2. The germline gives CDR1 LNHDA, CDR2 SQIVND (reference sequence). The CDR3 sequence is 15 residues long. J gave up 0 bases and V 6 bases, and 6 bases lay outside the gene matches. The CDR3 DNA sequence: TGTGCCAGTAGGAGGCTAGCGGCTAGCACAGATACGCAGTATTTT. Translating gives CASRRLAASTDTQYF.

The V gene is TRBV15, the J gene TRBJ2-3, with D unclear. Germline CDR1 reads LNHNV; CDR2 reads YYDKDF (reference sequence). The V end lost 1 base, the J end lost 2 bases, and 13 bases lay between the germline ends. This CDR3 spans 16 amino acids. This CDR3 is CATSRGYSDITDTQYF. Written as DNA, the CDR3 is TGTGCCACCAGCAGAGGGTACTCAGACATCACAGATACGCAGTATTTT. The variable domain in full, with the rest retrieved from reference TRBV15 and TRBJ2-3, is DAMVIQNPRYQVTQFGKPVTLSCSQTLNHNVMYWYQQKSSQAPKLLFHYYDKDFNNEADTPDNFQSRRPNTSFCFLDIRSPGLGDTAMYLCATSRGYSDITDTQYFGPGTRLTVL.

This rearrangement joins TRBV28 to TRBJ2-1, with 13 bases that match TRBD2. CDR1 is MDHEN, CDR2 SYDVKM, per germline. Trimming removed 6 bases from V and 5 bases from J; junction bases left unmatched: 4. The CDR3 has 15 amino acids. CDR3 sequence reads: CASSPGLAGDNEQFF. CDR3 in DNA: TGTGCCAGCAGCCCCGGACTAGCGGGAGACAATGAGCAGTTCTTC.

This chain uses TRBV19 with TRBJ2-7; D may be TRBD2 (6 bases). Trimming shortened V by 6 bases and J by 3 bases, and 21 bases separated the two germline ends. Per germline, CDR1 LNHDA and CDR2 SQIVND (reference sequence). This CDR3 contains 16 residues. Here the CDR3 DNA reads TGTGCCAGTAGCCAACCTAGCGCCCGGCAGGGCTACGAGCAGTACTTC. Amino acid sequence: CASSQPSARQGYEQYF. The full variable domain, its missing parts supplied by reference TRBV19 and TRBJ2-7, is DGGITQSPKYLFRKEGQNVTLSCEQNLNHDAMYWYRQDPGQGLRLIYYSQIVNDFQKGDIAEGYSVSREKKESFPLTVTSAQKNPTAFYLCASSQPSARQGYEQYFGPGTRLTVT.

The chain recombines TRBV28 with TRBJ1-2; 7 bases are shared with TRBD1. The CDR3 contains 13 residues. The germline V gene has CDR1 MDHEN and CDR2 SYDVKM. V lost 5 bases to trimming and J lost 8 bases; unmatched junction nucleotides: 8. The CDR3 nucleotides are TGTGCCAGCAGTGATCGGGACAGAAGAGGCTACACCTTC. Translated, it gives CASSDRDRRGYTF.

The chain combines TRBV6-5 with TRBJ2-1; a possible D gene is TRBD1 (6 bases). The length of the CDR3 is 15 residues. Trimming stripped 0 bases from V and 4 bases from J, with 10 bases between. CDR1 and CDR2 from the germline V gene are MNHEY and SVGAGI. The CDR3 bases are TGTGCCAGCAGTTACTCGGGGGCAAGGTACAATGAGCAGTTCTTC. This sequence encodes CASSYSGARYNEQFF.

The chain joins TRBV7-3 to TRBJ1-1, with 7 bases identical to TRBD1. V dropped 5 bases and J dropped 3; count of bases not matched to a gene: 6. Germline CDR1 is SGHTA and CDR2 is FQGTGA. This CDR3 comprises 14 residues. The CDR3 spells CASSQQGGDTEAFF. The CDR3 DNA sequence: TGTGCCAGCAGCCAACAAGGGGGCGACACTGAAGCTTTCTTT.